This note documents a single TCR beta chain sequence. The CDR3 covers 16 residues. V dropped 5 bases and J dropped 0 bases, with 16 bases sitting between them. From germline, CDR1 is SGHNT and CDR2 YENEEA. This record belongs to a study of technical replicates of blood from a few donors. Sequencing used immunoSEQ multiplex PCR; TCRdb keeps in-frame clones, though not all of them. The table lists more than 90,000 clones, 95% of them singletons. The gene calls are TRBV11-3 and TRBJ1-1, with D maybe TRBD1 (6 bases). Material: T cells isolated from PBMCs. This clonotype originated in a human donor in good health. The CDR3 DNA reads as TGTGCCAGCAGCCCACCACCGCAGGGGATGAACACTGAAGCTTTCTTT. This codes for CASSPPPQGMNTEAFF. Supplemented by reference TRBV11-3 and TRBJ1-1, the full variable domain reads EAGVVQSPRYKIIEKKQPVAFWCNPISGHNTLYWYLQNLGQGPELLIRYENEEAVDDSQLPKDRFSAERLKGVDSTLKIQPAELGDSAVYLCASSPPPQGMNTEAFFGQGTRLTVV.